A selection of T cell receptor beta chains follows, all from one sample in a study of T cells in Graves' hyperthyroidism and ophthalmopathy. TCRdb re-analysed the multiplex PCR reads in MiXCR, keeping a single row per CDR3 protein. This sample has about 700,000 distinct CDR3 sequences; 14% occur once, and the top ten carry 10%. Sequencing was done on a sample of blood. These receptors all come from a woman in her late teens or twenties with Graves' hyperthyroidism. The conserved cysteine and the conserved F or W are not part of the CDR3 here.

v_call: TRBV30; j_call: TRBJ2-1; cdr3_aa: AWSVKREWLTGNEQF
v_call: TRBV27; j_call: TRBJ1-4; cdr3_aa: ASIDPTNEKLF
v_call: TRBV3-1; j_call: TRBJ1-3; cdr3_aa: ASSSLADTIY
v_call: TRBV7-9; j_call: TRBJ2-3; cdr3_aa: ASSPGYTDTQY
v_call: TRBV9; j_call: TRBJ2-7; cdr3_aa: ASSVAGTSLTAEGDEQY
v_call: TRBV28; j_call: TRBJ2-7; cdr3_aa: ASSPRPGDEQY
v_call: TRBV20-1; j_call: TRBJ1-1; cdr3_aa: SARDEKGGAF
v_call: TRBV7-9; j_call: TRBJ1-2; cdr3_aa: ASSLAIDRVGT
v_call: TRBV12-3/TRBV12-4; j_call: TRBJ2-3; cdr3_aa: ASSFFSDTQY
v_call: TRBV27; j_call: TRBJ2-2; cdr3_aa: ASSPLPPNTGELF
v_call: TRBV18; j_call: TRBJ2-6; cdr3_aa: ASSPTSASSGANVLT
v_call: TRBV20-1; j_call: TRBJ2-1; cdr3_aa: SARGLAGDGNEQF
v_call: TRBV5-1; j_call: TRBJ1-4; cdr3_aa: ASSLVRRTNEKLF
v_call: TRBV2; j_call: TRBJ1-3; cdr3_aa: ASSAGGYGNTIY
v_call: TRBV29-1; j_call: TRBJ2-3; cdr3_aa: SVRWGSADTQY
v_call: TRBV2; j_call: TRBJ2-7; cdr3_aa: ASSLSHPGTSSPEQY
v_call: TRBV20-1; j_call: TRBJ1-5; cdr3_aa: SASKAGGGGDQPQH
v_call: TRBV14; j_call: TRBJ2-1; cdr3_aa: ASRPRDRPNNEQF
v_call: TRBV11-1; j_call: TRBJ1-1; cdr3_aa: ASSLRGVPTEAF
v_call: TRBV28; j_call: TRBJ2-1; cdr3_aa: ASSEERDNNEQF
v_call: TRBV19; j_call: TRBJ2-5; cdr3_aa: ATNPTGQETQY
v_call: TRBV12-3/TRBV12-4; j_call: TRBJ2-2; cdr3_aa: ASSNPLGGSYVSGELF
v_call: TRBV30; j_call: TRBJ2-1; cdr3_aa: ASSGLAGINEQF
v_call: TRBV9; j_call: TRBJ1-2; cdr3_aa: ASSVGWRGQTYGYT
v_call: TRBV19; j_call: TRBJ2-7; cdr3_aa: ASSRSTEFLYEQY
v_call: TRBV15; j_call: TRBJ2-7; cdr3_aa: ATSSPPWAGSPYEQY
v_call: TRBV6-2/TRBV6-3; j_call: TRBJ1-1; cdr3_aa: ASTRTVNTEAF
v_call: TRBV7-8; j_call: TRBJ2-7; cdr3_aa: ASSFPGAHEQY
v_call: TRBV5-6; j_call: TRBJ1-2; cdr3_aa: ASSSAGTGGLWGYT
v_call: TRBV11-2; j_call: TRBJ2-1; cdr3_aa: ASSSIRTSGRAGEQF
v_call: TRBV2; j_call: TRBJ2-5; cdr3_aa: ASSFRQGANLETQY
v_call: TRBV30; j_call: TRBJ1-6; cdr3_aa: AWSSGGRGSPLH
v_call: TRBV5-6; j_call: TRBJ2-2; cdr3_aa: ASSGIGGLNTGELF
v_call: TRBV6-5; j_call: TRBJ2-1; cdr3_aa: ASSYSTSGRAGYNEQF
v_call: TRBV5-6; j_call: TRBJ1-1; cdr3_aa: ASSLITPNTEAF
v_call: TRBV7-2; j_call: TRBJ2-7; cdr3_aa: ASSRRTGGDYEQY
v_call: TRBV29-1; j_call: TRBJ1-1; cdr3_aa: SVDARLNTEAF
v_call: TRBV12-3/TRBV12-4; j_call: TRBJ2-7; cdr3_aa: ASSLNSYYYEQY
v_call: TRBV10-3; j_call: TRBJ1-3; cdr3_aa: ASWAENTIY
v_call: TRBV20-1; j_call: TRBJ2-7; cdr3_aa: SARGDRYEQY
v_call: TRBV3-1; j_call: TRBJ2-1; cdr3_aa: ASSQVWNEQF
v_call: TRBV19; j_call: TRBJ2-7; cdr3_aa: ASSNTNYEQY
v_call: TRBV5-1; j_call: TRBJ2-7; cdr3_aa: ASSLAAGLAGEEQY
v_call: TRBV25-1; j_call: TRBJ2-7; cdr3_aa: AGRTAYEQY
v_call: TRBV6-2/TRBV6-3; j_call: TRBJ2-7; cdr3_aa: ASSYGGSNYEQY
v_call: TRBV25-1; j_call: TRBJ2-3; cdr3_aa: ASRGDRGPTDTQY
v_call: TRBV29-1; j_call: TRBJ2-5; cdr3_aa: SVEGYKQETQY
v_call: TRBV3-1; j_call: TRBJ1-5; cdr3_aa: ASSQDIALVPQH
v_call: TRBV5-1; j_call: TRBJ2-1; cdr3_aa: ASSDRTGYNEQF
v_call: TRBV4-3; j_call: TRBJ2-1; cdr3_aa: ASSRWRGNEQF
v_call: TRBV5-6; j_call: TRBJ2-3; cdr3_aa: ASSLQRLAGVTDTQY
v_call: TRBV28; j_call: TRBJ1-4; cdr3_aa: ASSFFEKLF
v_call: TRBV3-1; j_call: TRBJ2-3; cdr3_aa: ASSPLSRRTDTQY
v_call: TRBV27; j_call: TRBJ1-2; cdr3_aa: VSSSGGRGYT
v_call: TRBV27; j_call: TRBJ1-5; cdr3_aa: ASSLGPAYNQPQH